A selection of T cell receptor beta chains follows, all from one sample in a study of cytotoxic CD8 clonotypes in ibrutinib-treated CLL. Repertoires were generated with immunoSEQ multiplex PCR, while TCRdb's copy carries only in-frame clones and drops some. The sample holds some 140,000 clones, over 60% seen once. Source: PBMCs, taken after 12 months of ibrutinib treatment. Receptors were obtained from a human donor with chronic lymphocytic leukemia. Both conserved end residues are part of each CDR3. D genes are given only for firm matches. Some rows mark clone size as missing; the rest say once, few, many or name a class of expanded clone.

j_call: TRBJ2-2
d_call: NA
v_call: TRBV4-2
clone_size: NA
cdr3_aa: CASSLFLQGQYTGELFF
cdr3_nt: TGTGCCAGCAGCCTATTTCTACAGGGCCAGTACACCGGGGAGCTGTTTTTT

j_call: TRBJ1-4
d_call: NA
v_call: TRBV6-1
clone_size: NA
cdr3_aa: CASFAGREKLFF
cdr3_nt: TGTGCCAGCTTCGCAGGGCGTGAAAAACTGTTTTTT

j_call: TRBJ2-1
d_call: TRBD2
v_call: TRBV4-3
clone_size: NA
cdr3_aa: CASSQGWREGEQFF
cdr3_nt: TGCGCCAGCAGCCAAGGATGGAGGGAGGGTGAGCAGTTCTTC

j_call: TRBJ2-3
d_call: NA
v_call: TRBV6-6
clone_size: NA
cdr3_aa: CASSYGPGPDTQYF
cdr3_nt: TGTGCCAGCAGTTACGGACCAGGCCCAGATACGCAGTATTTT

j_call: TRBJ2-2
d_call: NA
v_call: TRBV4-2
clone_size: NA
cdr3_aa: CASSPLGVGGGELFF
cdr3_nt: TGTGCCAGCAGCCCGCTTGGAGTGGGAGGCGGGGAGCTGTTTTTT

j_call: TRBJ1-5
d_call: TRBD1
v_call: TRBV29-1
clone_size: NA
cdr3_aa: CSVTGTGNDQPQHF
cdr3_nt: TGCAGCGTGACCGGGACAGGGAATGATCAGCCCCAGCATTTT

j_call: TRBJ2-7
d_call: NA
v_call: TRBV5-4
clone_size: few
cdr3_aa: CASSPLTGSYEQYF
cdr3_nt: TGTGCCAGCAGCCCGCTGACGGGCTCCTACGAGCAGTACTTC

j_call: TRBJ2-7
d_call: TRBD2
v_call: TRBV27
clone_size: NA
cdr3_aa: CASSFSTSGSYEQYF
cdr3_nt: TGTGCCAGCAGTTTTTCGACTAGCGGCTCCTACGAGCAGTACTTC

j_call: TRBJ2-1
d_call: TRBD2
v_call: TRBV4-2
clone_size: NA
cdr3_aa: CASSPGLAGGDNEQFF
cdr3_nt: TGTGCCAGCAGCCCGGGACTAGCGGGAGGGGACAATGAGCAGTTCTTC

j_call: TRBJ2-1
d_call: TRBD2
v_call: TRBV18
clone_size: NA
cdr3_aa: CASSPDSGRARYNEQFF
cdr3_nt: TGTGCCAGCTCACCGGATAGCGGGAGGGCCAGATACAATGAGCAGTTCTTC

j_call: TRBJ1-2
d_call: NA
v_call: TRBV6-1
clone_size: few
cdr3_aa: CASSTEVLYGYTF
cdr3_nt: TGTGCCAGCTCGACAGAAGTTCTCTATGGCTACACCTTC

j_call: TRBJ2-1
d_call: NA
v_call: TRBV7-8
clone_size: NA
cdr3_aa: CASSLVAGDNGNEQFF
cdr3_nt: TGTGCCAGCAGCTTAGTGGCAGGGGATAATGGCAATGAGCAGTTCTTC

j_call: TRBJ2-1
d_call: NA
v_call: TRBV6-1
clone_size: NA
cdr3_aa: CASSTSTGAYNEQFF
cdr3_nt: NA

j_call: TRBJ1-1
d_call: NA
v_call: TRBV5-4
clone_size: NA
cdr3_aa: CASSLGRNTEAFF
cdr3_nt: TGTGCCAGCAGCTTGGGGAGGAACACTGAAGCTTTCTTT

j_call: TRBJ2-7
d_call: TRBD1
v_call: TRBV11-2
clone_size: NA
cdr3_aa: CASSLGTGLFYEQYF
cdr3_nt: TGTGCCAGCAGCTTAGGGACAGGCTTATTCTACGAGCAGTACTTC

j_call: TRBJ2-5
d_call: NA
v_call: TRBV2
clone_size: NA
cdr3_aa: CASSESRVPETQYF
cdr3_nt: TGTGCCAGCAGTGAAAGTAGAGTACCAGAGACCCAGTACTTC

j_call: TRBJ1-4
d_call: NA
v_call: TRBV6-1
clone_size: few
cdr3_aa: CASSEPGLNEKLFF
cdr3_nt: TGTGCCAGCAGTGAGCCGGGACTTAATGAAAAACTGTTTTTT

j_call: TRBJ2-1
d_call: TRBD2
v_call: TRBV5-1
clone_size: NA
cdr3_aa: CASSSGLAGYYNEQFF
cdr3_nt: TGCGCCAGCAGCTCCGGACTAGCGGGGTACTACAATGAGCAGTTCTTC

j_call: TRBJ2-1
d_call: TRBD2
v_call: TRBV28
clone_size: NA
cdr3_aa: CASSLWTTSGDNEQFF
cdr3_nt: TGTGCCAGCAGTTTATGGACGACTAGCGGGGACAATGAGCAGTTCTTC

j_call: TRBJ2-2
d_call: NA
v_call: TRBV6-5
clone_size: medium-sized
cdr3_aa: CASSSSGDTGELFF
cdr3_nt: TGTGCCAGCAGTTCTTCAGGGGACACCGGGGAGCTGTTTTTT

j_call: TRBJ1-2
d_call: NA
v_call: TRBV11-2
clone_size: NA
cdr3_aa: CASSLSGDNYGYTF
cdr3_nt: TGTGCCAGCAGCTTATCCGGGGATAACTATGGCTACACCTTC

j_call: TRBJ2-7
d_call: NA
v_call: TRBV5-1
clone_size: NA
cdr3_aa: CASSLGGNGYSYEQYF
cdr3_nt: TGCGCCAGCAGCTTGGGAGGGAATGGCTACTCCTACGAGCAGTACTTC

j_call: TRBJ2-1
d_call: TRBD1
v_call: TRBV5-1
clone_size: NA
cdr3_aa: CASSETGPHNEQFF
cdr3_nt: TGCGCCAGCAGCGAGACAGGGCCCCACAATGAGCAGTTCTTC

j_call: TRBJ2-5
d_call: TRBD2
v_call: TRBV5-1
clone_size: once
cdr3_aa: CASSLSASGSQTQYF
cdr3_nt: TGCGCCAGCAGCTTGTCGGCTAGCGGGAGTCAGACCCAGTACTTC

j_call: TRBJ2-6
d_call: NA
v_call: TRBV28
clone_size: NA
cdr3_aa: CASSRILGGPGANVLTF
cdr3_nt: TGTGCCAGCAGTCGGATACTCGGGGGACCTGGGGCCAACGTCCTGACTTTC

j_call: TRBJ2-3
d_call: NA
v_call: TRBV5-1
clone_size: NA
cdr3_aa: CASSLAETTTDTQYF
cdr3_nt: TGCGCCAGCAGCTTGGCGGAGACTACCACAGATACGCAGTATTTT

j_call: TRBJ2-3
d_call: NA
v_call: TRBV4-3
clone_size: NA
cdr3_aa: CASSQEGSSTDTQYF
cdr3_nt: TGCGCCAGCAGCCAAGAAGGAAGCTCCACAGATACGCAGTATTTT

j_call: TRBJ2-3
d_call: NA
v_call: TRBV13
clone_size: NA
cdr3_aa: CASSLLLGRGADTQYF
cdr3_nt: TGTGCCAGCAGCTTACTCTTGGGAAGGGGGGCGGATACGCAGTATTTT

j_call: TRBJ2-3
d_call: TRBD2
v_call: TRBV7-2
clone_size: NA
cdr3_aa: CASSLGNLAGDTQYF
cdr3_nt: TGTGCCAGCAGCTTAGGAAATCTAGCGGGAGATACGCAGTATTTT

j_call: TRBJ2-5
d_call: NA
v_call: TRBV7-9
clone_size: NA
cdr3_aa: CASSPAGQETQYF
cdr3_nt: TGTGCCAGCAGCCCAGCGGGCCAAGAGACCCAGTACTTC

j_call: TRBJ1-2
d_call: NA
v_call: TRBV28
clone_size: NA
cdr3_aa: CASSPGGPNYGYTF
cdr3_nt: TGTGCCAGCAGTCCGGGGGGCCCTAACTATGGCTACACCTTC

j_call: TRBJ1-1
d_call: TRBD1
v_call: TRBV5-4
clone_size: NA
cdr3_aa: CASRLDRGPTEAFF
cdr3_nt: TGTGCCAGCAGATTGGACAGGGGCCCCACTGAAGCTTTCTTT

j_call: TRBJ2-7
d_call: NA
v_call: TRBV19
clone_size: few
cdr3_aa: CASSIEDRAYEQYF
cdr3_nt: TGTGCCAGTAGTATAGAGGACAGAGCCTACGAGCAGTACTTC

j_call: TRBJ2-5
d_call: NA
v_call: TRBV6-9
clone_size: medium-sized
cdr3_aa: CASSYSREETQYF
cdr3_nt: TGTGCCAGCAGTTATTCCAGGGAAGAGACCCAGTACTTC

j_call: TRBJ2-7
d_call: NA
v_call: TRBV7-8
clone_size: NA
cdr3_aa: CASSPGVLQYEQYF
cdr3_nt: TGTGCCAGCAGCCCTGGGGTTCTACAGTACGAGCAGTACTTC

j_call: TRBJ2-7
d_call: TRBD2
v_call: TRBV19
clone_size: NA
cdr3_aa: CASSWEGNYEQYF
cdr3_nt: TGTGCCAGTAGCTGGGAGGGGAATTACGAGCAGTACTTC

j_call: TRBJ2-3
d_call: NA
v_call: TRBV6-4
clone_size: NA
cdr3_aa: CASREADTQYF
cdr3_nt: TGTGCCAGCAGAGAGGCAGATACGCAGTATTTT

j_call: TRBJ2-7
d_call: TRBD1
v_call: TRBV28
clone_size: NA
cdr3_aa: CASSLKGTGSYEQYF
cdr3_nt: TGTGCCAGCAGTTTAAAAGGGACAGGGTCCTACGAGCAGTACTTC

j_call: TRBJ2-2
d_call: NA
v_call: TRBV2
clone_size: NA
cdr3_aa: CASRDQLAGELFF
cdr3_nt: TGTGCCAGCAGAGACCAACTAGCCGGGGAGCTGTTTTTT

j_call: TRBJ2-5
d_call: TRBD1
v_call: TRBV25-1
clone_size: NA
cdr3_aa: CASSDVTGVMETQYF
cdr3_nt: TGTGCCAGCAGTGATGTGACAGGGGTGATGGAGACCCAGTACTTC

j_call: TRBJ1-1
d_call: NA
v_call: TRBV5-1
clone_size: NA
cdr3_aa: CASSFDQNTEAFF
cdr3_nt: TGCGCCAGCAGCTTCGACCAGAACACTGAAGCTTTCTTT

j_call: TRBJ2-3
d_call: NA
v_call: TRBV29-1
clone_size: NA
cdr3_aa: CSAKQGGIYTQYF
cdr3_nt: TGCAGCGCTAAACAGGGGGGGATTTATACGCAGTATTTT

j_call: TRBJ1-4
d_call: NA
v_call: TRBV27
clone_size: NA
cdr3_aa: CASSFTAGGDEKLFF
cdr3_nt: TGTGCCAGCAGTTTTACCGCCGGGGGGGATGAAAAACTGTTTTTT

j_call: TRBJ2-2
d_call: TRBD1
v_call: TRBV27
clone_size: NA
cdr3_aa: CASSLLQGVTGELFF
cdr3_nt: TGTGCCAGCAGTTTGTTACAGGGGGTAACCGGGGAGCTGTTTTTT

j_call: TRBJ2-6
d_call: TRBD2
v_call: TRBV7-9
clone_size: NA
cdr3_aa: CASSYSRLAVPSGANVLTF
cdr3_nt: TGTGCCAGCAGCTACTCAAGACTAGCGGTCCCCTCTGGGGCCAACGTCCTGACTTTC

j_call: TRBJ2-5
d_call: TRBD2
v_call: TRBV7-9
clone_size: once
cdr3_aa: CASSPPSGRAGETQYF
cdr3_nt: TGTGCCAGCAGCCCTCCCAGCGGGAGGGCCGGGGAGACCCAGTACTTC

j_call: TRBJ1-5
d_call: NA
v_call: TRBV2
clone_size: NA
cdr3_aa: CASSVYSYQPQHF
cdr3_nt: TGTGCCAGCAGTGTGTACAGTTATCAGCCCCAGCATTTT

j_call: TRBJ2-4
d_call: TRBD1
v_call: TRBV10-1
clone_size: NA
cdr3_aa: CAIKGQGCILAKNIQYF
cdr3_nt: TGCGCCATCAAGGGACAGGGTTGCATACTAGCCAAAAACATTCAGTACTTC

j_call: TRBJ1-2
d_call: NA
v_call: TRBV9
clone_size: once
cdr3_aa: CASSVSGPFGYTF
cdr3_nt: TGTGCCAGCAGCGTAAGCGGTCCTTTTGGCTACACCTTC

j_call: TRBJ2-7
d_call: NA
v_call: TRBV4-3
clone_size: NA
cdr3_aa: CASSQVSQGKGEQYF
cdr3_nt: TGCGCCAGCAGCCAAGTTTCCCAGGGAAAGGGGGAGCAGTACTTC

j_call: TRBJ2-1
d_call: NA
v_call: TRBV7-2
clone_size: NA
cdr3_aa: CASSPRAYNEQFF
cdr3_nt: TGTGCCAGCAGCCCCCGTGCATACAATGAGCAGTTCTTC

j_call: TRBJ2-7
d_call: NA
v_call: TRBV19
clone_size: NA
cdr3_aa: CASSSTRGTSAPYEQYF
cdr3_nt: TGTGCCAGTAGCTCGACCAGAGGGACCTCAGCACCCTACGAGCAGTACTTC